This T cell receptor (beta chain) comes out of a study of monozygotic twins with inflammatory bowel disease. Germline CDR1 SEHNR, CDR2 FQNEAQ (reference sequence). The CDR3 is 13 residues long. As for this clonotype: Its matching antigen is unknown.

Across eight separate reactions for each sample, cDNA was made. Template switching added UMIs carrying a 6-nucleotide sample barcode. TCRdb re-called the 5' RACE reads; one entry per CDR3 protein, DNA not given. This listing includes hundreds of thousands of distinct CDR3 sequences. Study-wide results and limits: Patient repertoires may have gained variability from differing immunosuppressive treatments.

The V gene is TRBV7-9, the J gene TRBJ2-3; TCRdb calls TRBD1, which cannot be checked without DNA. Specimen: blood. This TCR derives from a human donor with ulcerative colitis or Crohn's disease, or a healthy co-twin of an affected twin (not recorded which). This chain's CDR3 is CASSPRGPDTQYF.